The clone carrying this T cell receptor beta chain occurred once. These data come from a study of blood T cell repertoires in COVID-19. Study-level information: T cells, B-cell-depleted T cells, or PBMCs provided the cDNA or gDNA that served as material.

V trimming: 5 bases; J trimming: 8 bases; junction bases outside the gene matches: 8. This CDR3 comprises 14 residues. The germline gives CDR1 MNHNY, CDR2 SVGAGI (reference sequence). In the source study's methods: The assay estimated nucleated cells by amplifying reference gene primers. Data came from immunoSEQ multiplex PCR; TCRdb stores just in-frame clones and leaves some out. The V and J calls and the clone size are those of that table, but D and trimming were determined from the DNA. The sample has approximately 24,000 clones, around nine tenths seen once. This receptor was identified in a woman aged 65 to 85 with active COVID-19. Specimen: peripheral blood. The gene calls are TRBV6-6 and TRBJ1-3; 8 nucleotides agree with TRBD1. Here the CDR3 reads CASSKGRGLDTIYF. The DNA for the CDR3 is TGTGCCAGCAGTAAGGGCAGGGGGCTGGACACCATATATTTT.